This TCR beta chain was identified in a study of breast tumors, draining lymph nodes, adjacent tissues. TCRdb re-analysed the multiplex PCR reads in MiXCR, keeping a single row per CDR3 protein. The top ten clones hold approximately 4.3% of a sample with 150,000 to 200,000 distinct CDR3 sequences, around a third of them seen once. In this sample, this clonotype turned up a few times. Its antigen is as yet unknown. A much bigger clone sits one base away, suggesting this may be a read error. Overall study findings and caveats: Tumors had less TCR diversity than lymph nodes, more than nontumor tissue. Data fit most tumor T cells coming from lymph node, expanding in tumor. Luminal-like breast cancer showed significantly higher tumor–nontumor repertoire similarity than basal-like. The lymph node origin of tumor T cells was framed as consistent with a hypothesis, not demonstrated.

CDR3 length: 16 amino acids. From germline, CDR1 is SGHVS and CDR2 FQNEAQ. The lymph nodes were axillary draining lymph nodes from breast cancer patients. This TCR came from a female donor with breast cancer. Some clones in this sample may be carry-over from other donors' samples. The chain recombines TRBV7-8 with TRBJ1-2, with a weak D call TRBD1 (6 bases). Sequencing was performed on axillary lymph node tissue. The CDR3 reads CASSLEGGRGVYGHTF. The CDR3 DNA reads TGTGCCAGCAGCCTTGAGGGGGGGCGGGGGGTCTATGGCCACACCTTC.